The 26 T cell receptor beta chains in this list originate from one sample, sequenced in a study of cytomegalovirus exposure and HLA in healthy donors (TCRdb year 2017). Library preparation was by the immunoSEQ multiplex PCR assay. For the multiplex PCR, a mixture combining 60 forward primers for TCR Vbeta segments and 13 reverse primers for TCR Jbeta segments was used. In TCRdb, the immuneACCESS table is reduced to in-frame sequences with V and J assigned. These tables do not hold every clone; where another copy was compared, an unresolved V gene accounts for under half, and the others remain unexplained. Here the sample has about 180,000 clones; around 80% occur a single time. Clones ranked in the top ten supply roughly 1.5% of the sample. Sequenced input: PBMCs. The receptors come from a man aged 18 to 35 in good health and CMV-seronegative.

CDR3 sequence: CASSLILGGISSGANVLTF. The CDR3 nucleotides read TGTGCCAGCAGCTTAATTCTCGGGGGGATTAGCTCTGGGGCCAACGTCCTGACTTTC. The chain links TRBV7-3 to TRBJ2-6, with 7 bases lining up with TRBD2. From germline, CDR1 is SGHTA and CDR2 FQGTGA. The CDR3 length is 19 residues. The V gene end was trimmed by 1 base and the J gene end by 0 bases; junction bases not matched to a gene: 9.

This chain connects TRBV25-1 to TRBJ2-3; D perhaps matches TRBD1 (6 bases). Germline values: CDR1 MGHDK, CDR2 SYGVNS. This CDR3 comprises 15 residues. With 6 bases removed from V and 7 bases from J, the gap between germline ends came to 20 bases. The CDR3 sequence is CASSMSGTPTNTQYF. The CDR3 nucleotides read TGTGCCAGCAGCATGTCGGGGACACCGACAAATACGCAGTATTTT.

V is TRBV19 and J is TRBJ1-1; D gene ambiguous. V was clipped by 5 bases and J by 8 bases, with 18 bases between them. The CDR3 extends over 14 amino acids. Looked up from germline, CDR1 is LNHDA and CDR2 is SQIVND (reference sequence). The CDR3 coding sequence is TGTGCCAGTAGTGATAAGCCCAGACACCGCGAAGCTTTCTTT. This codes for CASSDKPRHREAFF.

The chain is built from TRBV5-4 and TRBJ1-2, with D tentatively TRBD1 (5 bases). Germline-derived CDR1 and CDR2 are SGHNT and YYREEE (reference sequence). V was pared by 0 bases and J by 7 bases, with 7 bases between. This CDR3 spans 12 amino acids. CDR3 in DNA: TGTGCCAGCAGCTTGGTAGGGGTTGGCTACACCTTC. Translation: CASSLVGVGYTF.

The gene calls are TRBV7-2 and TRBJ2-5, with TRBD1 identical over 9 bases. The CDR3 contains 13 residues. V lost 5 bases and J lost 5; bases outside the gene matches: 3. In germline, CDR1 is SGHTA, CDR2 FQGNSA. This CDR3 reads CASSATGGETQYF. The DNA for the CDR3 is TGTGCCAGCAGCGCGACAGGGGGGGAGACCCAGTACTTC.

This clone was seen a handful of times. The chain uses TRBV5-1 and TRBJ1-1; unclear D gene. The CDR3 consists of 14 residues. Germline CDR1 SGHRS, CDR2 YFSETQ. V was clipped by 4 bases and J by 0 bases, with 10 bases between them. The CDR3 spells CASSPGGLNTEAFF. Here the CDR3 DNA reads TGCGCCAGCAGCCCTGGAGGGCTGAACACTGAAGCTTTCTTT.

V usage is TRBV9 and J usage is TRBJ2-1, with 8 bases lining up with TRBD2. V gave up 7 bases and J gave up 7 bases; unmatched junction bases: 7. Germline CDR1 is SGDLS and CDR2 is YYNGEE. The length of the CDR3 is 13 residues. The CDR3 DNA follows: TGTGCCAGCGGTATGGCGGGAGGAAATGAGCAGTTCTTC. It translates to CASGMAGGNEQFF.

The V and J genes are TRBV5-8 and TRBJ2-3; 10 bases align to TRBD2. Germline CDR1 and CDR2: SGHTS and YDEGEE. The CDR3 consists of 15 residues. V shed 3 bases, J shed 2 bases, and the junction held 3 bases outside the gene matches. CDR3 coding DNA: TGTGCCAGCAGCTCTAGCGGGGGTTCCACAGATACGCAGTATTTT. Protein product: CASSSSGGSTDTQYF.

This clone was observed a few times. The chain combines TRBV4-3 with TRBJ1-1; no firm D call. V was clipped by 0 bases and J by 6 bases, with 8 bases between them. Germline V gene lookup returns CDR1 LGHNA and CDR2 YSLEER. CDR3 length equals 13 residues. CDR3 protein: CASSQELQSEAFF. CDR3 nucleotide sequence: TGCGCCAGCAGCCAAGAGCTCCAGTCTGAAGCTTTCTTT.

This rearrangement joins TRBV7-9 to TRBJ1-2; 12 bases fit TRBD1. V shed 5 bases, J shed 8 bases, and the junction held 12 bases outside the gene matches. The germline V gene has CDR1 SEHNR and CDR2 FQNEAQ (reference sequence). The CDR3 runs to 16 residues. This CDR3 reads CASSANSGQGAEGYTF. CDR3 coding DNA: TGTGCCAGCAGCGCCAATTCGGGACAGGGGGCTGAGGGCTACACCTTC.

This CDR3 reads CASSLIQASTDTQYF. CDR3 DNA: TGTGCCAGCAGCTTAATACAGGCCAGCACAGATACGCAGTATTTT. J is TRBJ2-3 and V is TRBV7-3; possible D gene TRBD1, 5 bases. CDR3 length: 15 residues. CDR1 and CDR2 (germline): SGHTA, FQGTGA. V gave up 1 base and J gave up 0 bases, with 8 bases separating them.

This clone was counted a few times. The J gene is TRBJ2-5, the V gene TRBV2; the match to TRBD2 covers 7 bases. CDR1 and CDR2 (germline): SNHLY, FYNNEI. There are 12 residues in the CDR3. Trimming cost V 11 bases and J 4 bases; bases outside gene matches: 7. CDR3 DNA: TGTGCCTGCCGGGACTACTTAGAGACCCAGTACTTC. This encodes CACRDYLETQYF. Filled out from reference TRBV2 and TRBJ2-5, the complete variable domain reads EPEVTQTPSHQVTQMGQEVILRCVPISNHLYFYWYRQILGQKVEFLVSFYNNEISEKSEIFDDQFSVERPDGSNFTLKIRSTKLEDSAMYFCACRDYLETQYFGPGTRLLVL.

This sequence joins TRBV7-6 and TRBJ2-5, with 9 bases identical to TRBD1. The J call may be faulty, since TRBJ2-7 better matches the DNA end. Germline V CDR1 and CDR2: SGHVS, FNYEAQ. The CDR3 spans 16 residues. The CDR3 DNA is TGTGCCAGCAGCTTAGCGGGGGGGACAGGGACTTACGAGCAGTACTTC. Translated, it gives CASSLAGGTGTYEQYF.

The J gene is TRBJ2-6, the V gene TRBV30; D may be TRBD1 (5 bases). Germline loops: CDR1 GTSNPN, CDR2 SVGIG (reference sequence). V was cut by 3 bases and J by 0 bases, with 9 bases left in between. The CDR3 is made up of 15 amino acids. CDR3 residues: CAWRGLFSGANVLTF. The CDR3, as DNA: TGTGCCTGGAGGGGGCTTTTCTCTGGGGCCAACGTCCTGACTTTC.

The chain couples TRBV29-1 to TRBJ1-3; no definite D call. The CDR3 has 12 residues. Trimming shortened V by 4 bases and J by 4 bases, and 8 bases separated the two germline ends. Germline V gene data show CDR1 as SQVTM and CDR2 as ANQGSEA. For the CDR3, the DNA is TGCAGCGTTGGAACGGGAGGAAACACCATATATTTT. Amino acids: CSVGTGGNTIYF. Full variable domain (remainder filled in from reference TRBV29-1 and TRBJ1-3): SAVISQKPSRDICQRGTSLTIQCQVDSQVTMMFWYRQQPGQSLTLIATANQGSEATYESGFVIDKFPISRPNLTFSTLTVSNMSPEDSSIYLCSVGTGGNTIYFGEGSWLTVV.

This clone was counted at least ten times. This sequence joins TRBV7-2 and TRBJ2-7; TRBD2 matches at 10 bases. The trim removed 4 bases at V and 2 bases at J, leaving 5 bases unmatched. CDR3 length: 15 residues. CDR1 and CDR2 (germline): SGHTA, FQGNSA. The CDR3 region is CASSSIAGGTYEQYF. CDR3 nucleotide sequence: TGTGCCAGCAGCTCCATAGCGGGAGGCACCTACGAGCAGTACTTC.

The CDR3 DNA is TGTGCCAGCAGCTTCGGGACAGGGGCGAGCACAGATACGCAGTATTTT. Protein product: CASSFGTGASTDTQYF. This chain uses TRBV11-3 with TRBJ2-3, with TRBD1 matching 10 bases. The J segment lost 0 bases and the V segment lost 3 bases, leaving 3 bases of the junction unmatched. Germline-derived CDR1 and CDR2 are SGHNT and YENEEA. This CDR3 region has 16 residues.

Only one count was recorded for this clone. The V call is TRBV27, the J call TRBJ1-5, with D maybe TRBD1 (5 bases). Per the germline V gene, CDR1 is MNHEY and CDR2 is SMNVEV (reference sequence). The V gene lost 4 bases and the J gene lost 4 bases, with 11 bases spanning the gap. The CDR3 contains 14 residues. In nucleotides, the CDR3 is TGTGCCAGCAGTTGGGGCGGGGGAAATCAGCCCCAGCATTTT. This codes for CASSWGGGNQPQHF.

This clone was seen just once. The V call is TRBV5-1, the J call TRBJ2-3, with 10 bases fitting TRBD2. The CDR3 loop spans 17 amino acids. Trimming took 0 bases from V and 2 from J; bases not matched to a gene: 6. Germline lookup yields CDR1 SGHRS and CDR2 YFSETQ. The CDR3 here is CASSLEVLAGDTDTQYF. The DNA of the CDR3 is TGCGCCAGCAGCTTGGAGGTGCTAGCGGGGGACACAGATACGCAGTATTTT.

The V call is TRBV19, the J call TRBJ1-1; 12 bases are a match to TRBD1. CDR3 size: 14 residues. The V gene's germline CDR1 is LNHDA and CDR2 SQIVND (reference sequence). V dropped 1 base and J dropped 8; count of bases not matched to a gene: 2. The CDR3 reads CASSIVGTGGEAFF. The CDR3 DNA sequence: TGTGCCAGTAGTATAGTTGGGACAGGGGGCGAAGCTTTCTTT.

The V gene is TRBV5-1, the J gene TRBJ1-6; no definite D call. The CDR3 loop spans 16 amino acids. Trimming removed 0 bases at V and 4 bases at J, with 11 bases between. Germline V CDR1 and CDR2: SGHRS, YFSETQ. CDR3 region: CASSLAGSRYNSPLHF. CDR3 nucleotides: TGCGCCAGCAGCTTGGCGGGTTCCAGATATAATTCACCCCTCCACTTT. Full variable domain (missing parts from reference TRBV5-1 and TRBJ1-6): KAGVTQTPRYLIKTRGQQVTLSCSPISGHRSVSWYQQTPGQGLQFLFEYFSETQRNKGNFPGRFSGRQFSNSRSEMNVSTLELGDSALYLCASSLAGSRYNSPLHFGNGTRLTVT.

This chain links TRBV5-6 with TRBJ2-5; 8 bases align to TRBD2. V trimming: 1 base; J trimming: 2 bases; junction bases outside the gene matches: 10. Germline-derived CDR1 and CDR2 are SGHDT and YYEEEE. This CDR3 has 17 amino acids. The CDR3 bases are TGTGCCAGCAGCTTGATTGGGTTGATAGCGGGACAAGAGACCCAGTACTTC. This gives the protein CASSLIGLIAGQETQYF.

The chain carries TRBV18 and TRBJ1-6; 9 nucleotides match TRBD1. Germline CDR1 and CDR2: KGHSH and LQKENI. The CDR3 totals 16 residues. V lost 6 bases and J lost 3; bases outside the gene matches: 6. The CDR3 DNA sequence: TGTGCCAGCTCCCTACAGGGGGCAAGCTATAATTCACCCCTCCACTTT. This sequence encodes CASSLQGASYNSPLHF.

The DNA for the CDR3 is TGCGCCAGCAGCCAAGCGGGTTCCTACAATGAGCAGTTCTTC. Protein product: CASSQAGSYNEQFF. V usage is TRBV4-3 and J usage is TRBJ2-1; D unclear. V lost 1 base, J lost 1 base, and 5 bases lay in between. The CDR3 spans 14 residues. CDR1 and CDR2 (germline): LGHNA, YSLEER.

This sequence joins TRBV29-1 and TRBJ1-1; D not certain. This CDR3 spans 11 amino acids. Germline V gene sequence: CDR1 SQVTM, CDR2 ANQGSEA. Trimming removed 7 bases at V and 3 bases at J, with 9 bases between. CDR3 DNA: TGCAGCGACTCTTCTGACACTGAAGCTTTCTTT. Its protein is CSDSSDTEAFF.

The J gene is TRBJ2-2, the V gene TRBV12-5; 9 bases line up with TRBD1. CDR1 is LGHNT and CDR2 is FRNRAP in the germline V gene. Trimming took 6 bases from V and 4 from J; bases not matched to a gene: 18. The CDR3 is made up of 19 amino acids. The CDR3, as DNA: TGTGCTAGTGGGGGACGGGACAGGGCTTCTCCAAAAGGCACCGGGGAGCTGTTTTTT. This encodes CASGGRDRASPKGTGELFF.